This TCR beta chain was sequenced during a study of tumor T cells in aggressive B-cell lymphoma. V gave up 5 bases and J gave up 4 bases, with 15 bases separating them. The CDR3 spans 15 residues. CDR1 is SGHRS and CDR2 is YFSETQ in the germline V gene. Generated by immunoSEQ multiplex PCR, the TCRdb table keeps only in-frame clones and is missing some. Of 9,000 to 13,000 clones in the sample, about 89% were seen once. V gene TRBV5-1 combines with J gene TRBJ1-4; a weak D match, TRBD1 (6 bases). The sample was tumor tissue. The receptor comes from an adult with diffuse large B cell lymphoma. CDR3 nucleotide sequence: TGCGCCAGCAGTTCTGGGGGGGCGAATAATGAAAAACTGTTTTTT. This encodes CASSSGGANNEKLFF.